This paragraph covers one T cell receptor beta chain sequence. These data are taken from a study of shared clonotypes between healthy human individuals. Donors included only healthy HIV-negative adults lacking recent acute infections or vaccinations. Sequenced by immunoSEQ multiplex PCR; TCRdb stores in-frame clones only, minus some. The table records millions of clones, 95% of them present only once. This CDR3 has 11 amino acids. V was shortened by 7 bases and J by 4 bases, with 8 bases between the two germline ends. Per germline, CDR1 MNHNY and CDR2 SVGAGI (reference sequence). The source material was naive CD4+ T cells sorted from blood. Subset: CD45RA+ positively selected. This chain connects TRBV6-6 to TRBJ2-7; D call uncertain. The sequence was collected from a man between 18 and 29 years old in good health. Written as DNA, the CDR3 is TGTGCCAGCAATGAACGATACGAGCAGTACTTC. Its translation: CASNERYEQYF.